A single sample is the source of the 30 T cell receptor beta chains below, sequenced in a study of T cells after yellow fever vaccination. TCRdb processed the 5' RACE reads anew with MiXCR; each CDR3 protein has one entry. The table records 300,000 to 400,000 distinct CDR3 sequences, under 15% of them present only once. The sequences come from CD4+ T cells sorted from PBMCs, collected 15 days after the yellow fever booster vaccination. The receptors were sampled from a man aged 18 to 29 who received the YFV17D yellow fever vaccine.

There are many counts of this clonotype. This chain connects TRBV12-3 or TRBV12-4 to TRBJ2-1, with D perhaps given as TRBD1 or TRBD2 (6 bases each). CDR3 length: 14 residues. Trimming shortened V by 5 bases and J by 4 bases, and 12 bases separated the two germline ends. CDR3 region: CASSRGGRYNEQFF. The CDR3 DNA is TGTGCCAGCAGTCGTGGGGGGCGGTACAATGAGCAGTTCTTC.

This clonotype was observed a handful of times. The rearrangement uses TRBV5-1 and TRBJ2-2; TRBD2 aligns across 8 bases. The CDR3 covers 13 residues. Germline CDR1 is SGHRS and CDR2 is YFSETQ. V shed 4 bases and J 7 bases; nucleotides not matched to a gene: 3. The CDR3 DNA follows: TGCGCCAGCAGCGGCGGGACTAGCGGGGAGCTGTTTTTT. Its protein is CASSGGTSGELFF.

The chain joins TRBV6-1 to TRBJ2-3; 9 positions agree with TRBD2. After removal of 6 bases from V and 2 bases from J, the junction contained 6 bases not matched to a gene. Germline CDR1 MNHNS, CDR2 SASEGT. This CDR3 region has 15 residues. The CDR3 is CASSRAGGITDTQYF. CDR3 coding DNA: TGTGCCAGCAGCCGAGCGGGGGGAATCACAGATACGCAGTATTTT.

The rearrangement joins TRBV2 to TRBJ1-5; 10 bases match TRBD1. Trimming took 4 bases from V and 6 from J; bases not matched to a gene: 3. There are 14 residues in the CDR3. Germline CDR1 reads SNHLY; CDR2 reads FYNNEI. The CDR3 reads CASSGQGASQPQHF. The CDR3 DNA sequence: TGTGCCAGCAGTGGACAGGGGGCTTCTCAGCCCCAGCATTTT.

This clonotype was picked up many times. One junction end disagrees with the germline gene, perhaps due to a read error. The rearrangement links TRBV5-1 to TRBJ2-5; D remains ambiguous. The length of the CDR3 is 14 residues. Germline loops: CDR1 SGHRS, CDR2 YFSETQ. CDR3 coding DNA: TGTGCCAGCAGTTTAGTGGGCAGCCAAGAGACCCAGTACTTC. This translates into CASSLVGSQETQYF.

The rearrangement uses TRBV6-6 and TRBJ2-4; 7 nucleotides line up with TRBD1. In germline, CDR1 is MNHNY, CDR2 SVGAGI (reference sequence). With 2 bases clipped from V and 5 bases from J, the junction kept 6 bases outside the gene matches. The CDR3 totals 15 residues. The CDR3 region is CASSYGQGVQNIQYF. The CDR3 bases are TGTGCCAGCAGTTACGGGCAGGGGGTTCAAAACATTCAGTACTTC.

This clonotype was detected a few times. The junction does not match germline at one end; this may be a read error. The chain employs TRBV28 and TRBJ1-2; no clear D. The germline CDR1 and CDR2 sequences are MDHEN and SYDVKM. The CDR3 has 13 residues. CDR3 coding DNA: TGTGCCACCAGTGCCCGGCCGGTCTATGGCTACACCTTC. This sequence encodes CATSARPVYGYTF.

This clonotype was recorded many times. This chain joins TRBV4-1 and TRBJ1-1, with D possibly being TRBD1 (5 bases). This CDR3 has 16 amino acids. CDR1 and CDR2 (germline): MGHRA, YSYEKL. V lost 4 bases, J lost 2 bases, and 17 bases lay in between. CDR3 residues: CASSRLPQTVNTEAFF. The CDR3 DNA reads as TGCGCCAGCAGCCGCCTCCCCCAGACAGTAAACACTGAAGCTTTCTTT.

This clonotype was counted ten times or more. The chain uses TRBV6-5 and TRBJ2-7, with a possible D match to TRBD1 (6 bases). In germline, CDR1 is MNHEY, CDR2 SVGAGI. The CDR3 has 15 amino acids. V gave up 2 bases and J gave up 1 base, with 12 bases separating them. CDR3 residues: CASSYRQGLSYEQYF. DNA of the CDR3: TGTGCCAGCAGTTACAGGCAGGGGCTTTCCTACGAGCAGTACTTC.

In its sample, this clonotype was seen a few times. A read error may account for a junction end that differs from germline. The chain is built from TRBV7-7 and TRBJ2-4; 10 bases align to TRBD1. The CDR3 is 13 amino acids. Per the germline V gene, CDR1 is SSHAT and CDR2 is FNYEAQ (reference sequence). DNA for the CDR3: TGTGCTAGCAGCTTCGGGACAGGGGACATTCAGTACTTC. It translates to CASSFGTGDIQYF.

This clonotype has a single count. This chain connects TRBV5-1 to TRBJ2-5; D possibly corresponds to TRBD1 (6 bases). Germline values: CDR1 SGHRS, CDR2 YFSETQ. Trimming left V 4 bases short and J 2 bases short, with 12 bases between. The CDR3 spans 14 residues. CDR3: CASSVQGWQETQYF. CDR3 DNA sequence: TGCGCCAGCAGCGTACAGGGCTGGCAAGAGACCCAGTACTTC.

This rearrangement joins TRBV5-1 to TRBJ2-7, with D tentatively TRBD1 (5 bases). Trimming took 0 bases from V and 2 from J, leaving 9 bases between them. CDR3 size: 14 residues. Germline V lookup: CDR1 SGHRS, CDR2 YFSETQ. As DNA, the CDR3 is TGCGCCAGCAGCTTGGACGACAGCCCCTACGAGCAGTACTTC. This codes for CASSLDDSPYEQYF. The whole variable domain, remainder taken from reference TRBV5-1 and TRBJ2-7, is KAGVTQTPRYLIKTRGQQVTLSCSPISGHRSVSWYQQTPGQGLQFLFEYFSETQRNKGNFPGRFSGRQFSNSRSEMNVSTLELGDSALYLCASSLDDSPYEQYFGPGTRLTVT.

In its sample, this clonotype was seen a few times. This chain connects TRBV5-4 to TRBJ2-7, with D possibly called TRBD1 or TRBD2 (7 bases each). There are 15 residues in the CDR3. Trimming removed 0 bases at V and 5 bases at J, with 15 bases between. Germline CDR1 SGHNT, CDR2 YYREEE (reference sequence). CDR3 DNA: TGTGCCAGCAGCTTGGCGGCCAGCGGGACAGACGAGCAGTACTTC. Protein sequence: CASSLAASGTDEQYF.

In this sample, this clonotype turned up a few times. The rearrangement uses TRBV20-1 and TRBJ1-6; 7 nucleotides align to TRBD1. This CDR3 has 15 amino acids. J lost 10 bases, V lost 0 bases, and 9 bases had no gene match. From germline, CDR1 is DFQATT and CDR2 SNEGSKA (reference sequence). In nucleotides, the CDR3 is TGCAGTGCTAGAGATGGAGGACAGGCGGAATCACCCCTCCACTTT. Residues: CSARDGGQAESPLHF.

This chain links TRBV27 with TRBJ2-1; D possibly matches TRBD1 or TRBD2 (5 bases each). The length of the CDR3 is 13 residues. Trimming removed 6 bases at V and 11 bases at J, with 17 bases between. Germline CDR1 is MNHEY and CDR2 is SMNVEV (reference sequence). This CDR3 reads CASRSSGAGQQFF. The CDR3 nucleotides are TGTGCCAGCAGGTCCTCCGGGGCCGGGCAGCAGTTCTTC.

CDR3 amino acids: CASSSLARTDTQYF. The CDR3 DNA follows: TGTGCCAGCAGCTCACTAGCGAGGACAGATACGCAGTATTTT. V usage is TRBV7-6 and J usage is TRBJ2-3; 7 nucleotides line up with TRBD2. CDR3 length: 14 residues. Germline CDR1 and CDR2: SGHVS and FNYEAQ. J was trimmed by 3 bases and V by 4 bases; bases with no gene match: 4.

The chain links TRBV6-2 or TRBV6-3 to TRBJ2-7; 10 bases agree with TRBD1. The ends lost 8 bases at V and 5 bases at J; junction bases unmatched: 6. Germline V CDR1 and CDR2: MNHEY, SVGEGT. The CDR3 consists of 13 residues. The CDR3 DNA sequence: TGTGCCAGCGGGACAGGGGCTCCCCACGAGCAGTACGTC. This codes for CASGTGAPHEQYV.

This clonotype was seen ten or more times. The CDR3 DNA is TGCGCCAGCAGCCCCCACGGACAGGGAACGCCTAATGAAAAACTGTTTTTT. Translation: CASSPHGQGTPNEKLFF. The V gene is TRBV5-1, the J gene TRBJ1-4; 8 bases line up with TRBD1. The CDR3 sequence is 17 residues long. Trimming at V came to 4 bases and at J to 3 bases, leaving 11 bases not matched to a gene. Looked up from germline, CDR1 is SGHRS and CDR2 is YFSETQ.

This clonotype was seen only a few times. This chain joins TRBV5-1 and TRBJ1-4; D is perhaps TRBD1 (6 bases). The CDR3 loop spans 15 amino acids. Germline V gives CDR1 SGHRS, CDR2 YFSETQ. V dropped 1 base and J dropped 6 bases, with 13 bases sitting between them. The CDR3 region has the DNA TGCGCCAGCAGCTTGAGGGGGTACAGCGATGAAAAACTGTTTTTT. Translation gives CASSLRGYSDEKLFF.

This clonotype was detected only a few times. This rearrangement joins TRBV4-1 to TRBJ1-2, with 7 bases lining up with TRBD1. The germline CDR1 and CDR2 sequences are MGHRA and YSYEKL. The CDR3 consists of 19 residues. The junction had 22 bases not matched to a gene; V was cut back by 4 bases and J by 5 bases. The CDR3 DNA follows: TGCGCCAGCAGCCTTTTAACCCCCTTTTCTCCCGGGACAGATTATGGCTACACCTTC. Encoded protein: CASSLLTPFSPGTDYGYTF.

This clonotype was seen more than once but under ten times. CDR3 residues: CATSRDHTVYGYTF. The CDR3 DNA is TGTGCCACCAGCAGAGATCACACAGTCTATGGCTACACCTTC. The V and J genes are TRBV15 and TRBJ1-2; D remains unclear. The V end was cut by 0 bases, the J end by 4 bases, with 9 bases between. This CDR3 is built from 14 residues. Germline V gives CDR1 LNHNV, CDR2 YYDKDF (reference sequence).

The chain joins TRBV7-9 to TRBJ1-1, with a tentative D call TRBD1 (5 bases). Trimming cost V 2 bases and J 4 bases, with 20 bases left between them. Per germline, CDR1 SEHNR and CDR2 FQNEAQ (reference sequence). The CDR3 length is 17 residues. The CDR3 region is CASSLIVTQGKRTEAFF. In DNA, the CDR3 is TGTGCCAGCAGCTTAATCGTTACGCAGGGTAAGCGCACTGAAGCTTTCTTT.

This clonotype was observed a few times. The CDR3 nucleotides are TGTGCCACCAGCAGCGGGTCCCCCACAGATACGCAGTATTTT. It is translated as CATSSGSPTDTQYF. V is TRBV24-1 and J is TRBJ2-3; D possibly corresponds to TRBD2 (6 bases). Germline-derived CDR1 and CDR2 are KGHDR and SFDVKD. This CDR3 is 14 amino acids long. The V end was cut by 7 bases, the J end by 2 bases, with 12 bases between.

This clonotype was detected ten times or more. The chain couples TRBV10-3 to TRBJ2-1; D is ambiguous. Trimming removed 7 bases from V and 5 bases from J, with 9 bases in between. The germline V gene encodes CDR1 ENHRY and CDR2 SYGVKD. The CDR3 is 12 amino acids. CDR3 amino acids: CAIKAQDNEQFF. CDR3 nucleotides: TGTGCCATCAAGGCACAAGACAATGAGCAGTTCTTC.

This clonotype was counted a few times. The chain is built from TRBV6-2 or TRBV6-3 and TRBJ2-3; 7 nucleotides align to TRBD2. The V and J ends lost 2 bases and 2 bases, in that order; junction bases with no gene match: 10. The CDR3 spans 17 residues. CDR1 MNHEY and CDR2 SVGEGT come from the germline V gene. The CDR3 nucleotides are TGTGCCAGCAGTTACGGGAGGGTCTCTCTACCCACAGATACGCAGTATTTT. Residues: CASSYGRVSLPTDTQYF.

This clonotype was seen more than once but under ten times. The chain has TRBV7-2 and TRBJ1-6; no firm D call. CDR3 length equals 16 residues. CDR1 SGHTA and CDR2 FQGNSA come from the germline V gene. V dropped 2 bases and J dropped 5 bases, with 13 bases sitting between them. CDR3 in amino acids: CASSLRQARDNSPLHF. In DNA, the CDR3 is TGTGCCAGCAGCTTAAGGCAAGCACGGGATAATTCACCCCTCCACTTT. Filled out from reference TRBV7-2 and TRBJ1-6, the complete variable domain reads GAGVSQSPSNKVTEKGKDVELRCDPISGHTALYWYRQSLGQGLEFLIYFQGNSAPDKSGLPSDRFSAERTGGSVSTLTIQRTQQEDSAVYLCASSLRQARDNSPLHFGNGTRLTVT.

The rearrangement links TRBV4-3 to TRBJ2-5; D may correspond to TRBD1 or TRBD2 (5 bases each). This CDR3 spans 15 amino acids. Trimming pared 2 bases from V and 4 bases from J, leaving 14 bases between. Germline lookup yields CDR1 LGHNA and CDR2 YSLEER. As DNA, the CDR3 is TGCGCCAGCAGCCAACTGTCCGGGGCTGGAGAGACCCAGTACTTC. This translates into CASSQLSGAGETQYF.

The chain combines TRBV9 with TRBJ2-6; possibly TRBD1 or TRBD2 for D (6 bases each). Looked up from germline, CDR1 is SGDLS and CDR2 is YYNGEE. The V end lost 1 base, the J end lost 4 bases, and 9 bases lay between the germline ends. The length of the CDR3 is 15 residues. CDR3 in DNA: TGTGCCAGCAGCGTAAGGGGGGACGGGGCCAACGTCCTGACTTTC. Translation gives CASSVRGDGANVLTF.

The CDR3: CASSLSLASYNEQFF. For the CDR3, the DNA is TGTGCCAGCAGCTTATCCCTAGCCTCCTACAATGAGCAGTTCTTC. This sequence joins TRBV7-3 and TRBJ2-1, with D possibly matching TRBD2 (5 bases). This CDR3 has 15 amino acids. The V and J ends lost 2 bases and 0 bases respectively, with 8 bases between them. CDR1 is SGHTA and CDR2 is FQGTGA in the germline V gene.

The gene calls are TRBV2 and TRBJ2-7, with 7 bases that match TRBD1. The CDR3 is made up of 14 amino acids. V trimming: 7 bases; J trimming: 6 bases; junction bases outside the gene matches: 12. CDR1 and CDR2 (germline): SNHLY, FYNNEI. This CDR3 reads CASKEDRFSSEQYV. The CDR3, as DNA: TGTGCCAGCAAGGAGGACAGGTTCTCATCCGAGCAGTACGTC.